The 22 T cell receptor beta chains below come from one sample, sequenced in a study of T-cell memory formation after mild COVID-19. From the 5' RACE reads, TCRdb called clonotypes with MiXCR, one entry per CDR3 protein. The sample carries roughly 130,000 distinct CDR3 sequences, about 6% recorded once. Material: PBMCs or a T cell subset sorted from them (not recorded which). The origin of the receptors is an adult woman who had mild COVID-19 (a few samples of this study predate the infection). Cell type and time point are not known.

The chain uses TRBV19 and TRBJ2-3, with TRBD2 matching over 14 bases. CDR1 LNHDA and CDR2 SQIVND come from the germline V gene (reference sequence). The length of the CDR3 is 19 residues. V dropped 5 bases and J dropped 1; count of bases not matched to a gene: 11. The CDR3 loop is CASSPAGLAGVAGTDTQYF. The DNA of the CDR3 is TGTGCCAGTAGTCCCGCGGGACTAGCGGGAGTGGCCGGCACAGATACGCAGTATTTT. Looking up the rest from reference TRBV19 and TRBJ2-3 gives the full variable domain: DGGITQSPKYLFRKEGQNVTLSCEQNLNHDAMYWYRQDPGQGLRLIYYSQIVNDFQKGDIAEGYSVSREKKESFPLTVTSAQKNPTAFYLCASSPAGLAGVAGTDTQYFGPGTRLTVL.

This clonotype was detected many times. The V and J genes are TRBV6-5 and TRBJ1-1; possibly TRBD1 for D (5 bases). Looked up from germline, CDR1 is MNHEY and CDR2 is SVGAGI. The CDR3 sequence is 16 residues long. V was cut by 6 bases and J by 1 base, with 18 bases left in between. The CDR3 is CASRINPGRPNTEAFF. CDR3 nucleotide sequence: TGTGCCAGCAGAATAAACCCGGGACGGCCGAACACTGAAGCTTTCTTT.

V and J are TRBV18 and TRBJ2-7; 10 nucleotides match TRBD1. This CDR3 has 15 residues. CDR1 is KGHSH and CDR2 is LQKENI in the germline V gene. V lost 6 bases to trimming and J lost 6 bases; unmatched junction nucleotides: 11. CDR3 region: CASSSSGTGVSEQYF. The CDR3 bases are TGTGCCAGCTCTTCGTCCGGGACAGGGGTGAGCGAGCAGTACTTC.

Comments on this clonotype: A much larger clone sits a single nucleotide away, making a read error possible. The CDR3 sequence is CASSAQASGSTDTKYF. Here the CDR3 DNA reads TGTGCCAGCTCCGCACAGGCTAGCGGGAGCACAGATACGAAGTATTTT. The chain combines TRBV18 with TRBJ2-3; TRBD2 matches at 10 bases. The CDR3 covers 16 residues. CDR1 is KGHSH, CDR2 LQKENI, per germline.

This clonotype has more than one count but fewer than ten. The chain has TRBV12-3 or TRBV12-4 and TRBJ2-1, with 8 bases fitting TRBD1. This CDR3 is 15 amino acids long. V dropped 2 bases and J dropped 9; count of bases not matched to a gene: 9. The CDR3 reads CASSLPSDRVSEQFF. The CDR3 DNA sequence: TGTGCCAGCAGTTTACCTTCGGACAGGGTCAGTGAGCAGTTCTTC.

This clonotype was detected many times. The chain couples TRBV5-1 to TRBJ1-6; a weak D match, TRBD1 (5 bases). This CDR3 has 14 residues. V lost 4 bases and J lost 5, with 10 bases in between. The germline gives CDR1 SGHRS, CDR2 YFSETQ. CDR3 loop: CASSQGPNNSPLHF. In DNA, the CDR3 is TGCGCCAGCAGCCAGGGACCGAATAATTCACCCCTCCACTTT.

This clonotype was observed at least ten times. V gene TRBV24-1 combines with J gene TRBJ2-7; 12 bases agree with TRBD2. CDR1 is KGHDR, CDR2 SFDVKD, per germline. Losses at the gene ends were 2 bases for V and 5 bases for J; bases not matched to a gene: 6. The CDR3 is 16 amino acids. The CDR3 DNA is TGTGCCACCAGTGATTCTGGACTAGCGGGATGGGACGAGCAGTACTTC. Its translation: CATSDSGLAGWDEQYF.

J is TRBJ2-5 and V is TRBV5-4; 7 bases agree with TRBD1. Germline-derived CDR1 and CDR2 are SGHNT and YYREEE (reference sequence). This CDR3 region has 15 residues. The J segment lost 1 base and the V segment lost 2 bases, leaving 5 bases of the junction unmatched. The CDR3 DNA follows: TGTGCCAGCAGCTTTGGCAGGGGGACCCAAGAGACCCAGTACTTC. This translates into CASSFGRGTQETQYF.

This clonotype appeared a few times. The V and J genes are TRBV5-1 and TRBJ1-5; 8 bases align to TRBD1. Looked up from germline, CDR1 is SGHRS and CDR2 is YFSETQ. After removal of 0 bases from V and 5 bases from J, the junction contained 4 bases not matched to a gene. The CDR3 is made up of 15 amino acids. CDR3 nucleotides: TGCGCCAGCAGCTTGGGGGCAGGGGGCTATCAGCCCCAGCATTTT. Protein sequence: CASSLGAGGYQPQHF.

This clonotype was seen a handful of times. The CDR3 DNA is TGCGCCAGCAGCGAGCGGGGGGGACTCTTGCCCTACAATGAGCAGTTCTTC. Translating gives CASSERGGLLPYNEQFF. V and J are TRBV5-1 and TRBJ2-1; 10 bases agree with TRBD2. The CDR3 is made up of 17 amino acids. V shed 4 bases, J shed 2 bases, and the junction held 9 bases outside the gene matches. Germline loops: CDR1 SGHRS, CDR2 YFSETQ.

The chain employs TRBV6-2 or TRBV6-3 and TRBJ2-1; either TRBD1 or TRBD2 may supply D (5 bases each). Per germline, CDR1 MNHEY and CDR2 SVGEGT. The CDR3 extends over 13 amino acids. Trimming left V 8 bases short and J 4 bases short, with 12 bases between. In DNA, the CDR3 is TGTGCCAGCCATTCGGGGCGATACAATGAGCAGTTCTTC. Its protein is CASHSGRYNEQFF.

The chain joins TRBV3-1 to TRBJ1-3; perhaps TRBD1 as D (5 bases). V was cut by 0 bases and J by 4 bases, with 16 bases left in between. CDR1 LGHDT and CDR2 YNNKEL come from the germline V gene (reference sequence). The CDR3 spans 17 residues. The CDR3 spells CASSQDDTFQGGNTIYF. The CDR3 DNA follows: TGTGCCAGCAGCCAAGATGACACGTTCCAGGGAGGAAACACCATATATTTT. Variable domain in full (rest from reference TRBV3-1 and TRBJ1-3): DTAVSQTPKYLVTQMGNDKSIKCEQNLGHDTMYWYKQDSKKFLKIMFSYNNKELIINETVPNRFSPKSPDKAHLNLHINSLELGDSAVYFCASSQDDTFQGGNTIYFGEGSWLTVV.

This clonotype showed up just a few times. The chain links TRBV10-3 to TRBJ2-3; a weak D match, TRBD1 (6 bases). V gave up 8 bases and J gave up 3 bases, with 15 bases separating them. The germline CDR1 and CDR2 sequences are ENHRY and SYGVKD. The CDR3 contains 14 residues. CDR3 sequence reads: CAIASFTGTDTQYF. In DNA, the CDR3 is TGTGCCATCGCCTCCTTCACAGGGACAGATACGCAGTATTTT.

This clonotype was observed a few times. This sequence joins TRBV7-2 and TRBJ1-5, with a possible D match to TRBD1 (5 bases). V lost 5 bases to trimming and J lost 4 bases, with 18 bases between them. CDR1 is SGHTA and CDR2 is FQGNSA in the germline V gene. This CDR3 spans 16 amino acids. The CDR3 DNA reads TGTGCCAGCAGCCCCGGGGACGTTAGAGGGAATCAGCCCCAGCATTTT. Amino acids: CASSPGDVRGNQPQHF. The complete variable domain, with remaining parts taken from reference TRBV7-2 and TRBJ1-5, reads GAGVSQSPSNKVTEKGKDVELRCDPISGHTALYWYRQSLGQGLEFLIYFQGNSAPDKSGLPSDRFSAERTGGSVSTLTIQRTQQEDSAVYLCASSPGDVRGNQPQHFGDGTRLSIL.

At least ten counts were recorded for this clonotype. This chain uses TRBV7-2 with TRBJ2-5; 9 bases align to TRBD2. In germline, CDR1 is SGHTA, CDR2 FQGNSA. Trimming took 5 bases from V and 1 from J; bases not matched to a gene: 5. This CDR3 comprises 15 residues. CDR3 nucleotides: TGTGCCAGCAGCCTTGGACTAGCGACCCAAGAGACCCAGTACTTC. This translates into CASSLGLATQETQYF.

This clonotype appeared many times. The chain recombines TRBV6-5 with TRBJ1-5; TRBD1 is a possible D gene (5 bases). The V gene lost 6 bases and the J gene lost 9 bases, with 18 bases spanning the gap. The CDR3 has 14 residues. Germline assignment: CDR1 MNHEY and CDR2 SVGAGI. DNA for the CDR3: TGTGCCAGCAGCAGCGGGACGGCGGGAGGGCCCCAGCATTTT. The encoded protein is CASSSGTAGGPQHF.

The V and J genes are TRBV24-1 and TRBJ1-2; D is ambiguous. The V gene's germline CDR1 is KGHDR and CDR2 SFDVKD. This CDR3 is built from 15 residues. Trimming shortened V by 6 bases and J by 4 bases, and 17 bases separated the two germline ends. CDR3 in DNA: TGTGCCACCAGTCCAGGTGTGGGCAGGACCTATGGCTACACCTTC. Translating gives CATSPGVGRTYGYTF.

In this sample, this clonotype turned up once. The chain recombines TRBV6-6 with TRBJ2-7, with 8 nucleotides matching TRBD2. With 6 bases clipped from V and 6 bases from J, the junction kept 10 bases outside the gene matches. Germline V lookup: CDR1 MNHNY, CDR2 SVGAGI (reference sequence). CDR3 size: 14 residues. The CDR3: CASSSSGGGAEQYF. For the CDR3, the DNA is TGTGCCAGCAGCAGCTCCGGGGGGGGTGCCGAGCAGTACTTC.

The rearrangement joins TRBV19 to TRBJ2-1; D is possibly TRBD2 (5 bases). Germline-derived CDR1 and CDR2 are LNHDA and SQIVND (reference sequence). Trimming pared 3 bases from V and 9 bases from J, leaving 12 bases between. CDR3 size: 13 residues. The DNA of the CDR3 is TGTGCCAGTAGTATGCGGCCAGGAGGTGAGCAGTTCTTC. Amino acids: CASSMRPGGEQFF.

The V call is TRBV7-9, the J call TRBJ1-2, with unresolved D. Germline V gives CDR1 SEHNR, CDR2 FQNEAQ (reference sequence). Trimming pared 1 base from V and 6 bases from J, leaving 9 bases between. The CDR3 has 13 amino acids. The CDR3 DNA reads TGTGCCAGCAGCTTAGTTTGGAGAGATGGCTACACCTTC. It codes for CASSLVWRDGYTF. The full variable domain, with the rest looked up from reference TRBV7-9 and TRBJ1-2, is DTGVSQNPRHKITKRGQNVTFRCDPISEHNRLYWYRQTLGQGPEFLTYFQNEAQLEKSRLLSDRFSAERPKGSFSTLEIQRTEQGDSAMYLCASSLVWRDGYTFGSGTRLTVV.

This clonotype was detected ten times or more. The V gene is TRBV6-5, the J gene TRBJ2-7; D is undetermined. The germline gives CDR1 MNHEY, CDR2 SVGAGI. The CDR3 runs 15 residues. Trimming removed 6 bases at V and 0 bases at J, with 15 bases between. CDR3 loop: CASRTGQEPSYEQYF. The CDR3 DNA sequence: TGTGCCAGCAGGACCGGGCAGGAGCCCTCCTACGAGCAGTACTTC.

The chain recombines TRBV15 with TRBJ2-7; D unresolved. V shed 0 bases and J shed 0 bases, with 3 bases lying between them. CDR3 length: 13 amino acids. Germline loops: CDR1 LNHNV, CDR2 YYDKDF (reference sequence). Here the CDR3 reads CATSRDASYEQYF. In nucleotides, the CDR3 is TGTGCCACCAGCAGAGATGCCTCCTACGAGCAGTACTTC.